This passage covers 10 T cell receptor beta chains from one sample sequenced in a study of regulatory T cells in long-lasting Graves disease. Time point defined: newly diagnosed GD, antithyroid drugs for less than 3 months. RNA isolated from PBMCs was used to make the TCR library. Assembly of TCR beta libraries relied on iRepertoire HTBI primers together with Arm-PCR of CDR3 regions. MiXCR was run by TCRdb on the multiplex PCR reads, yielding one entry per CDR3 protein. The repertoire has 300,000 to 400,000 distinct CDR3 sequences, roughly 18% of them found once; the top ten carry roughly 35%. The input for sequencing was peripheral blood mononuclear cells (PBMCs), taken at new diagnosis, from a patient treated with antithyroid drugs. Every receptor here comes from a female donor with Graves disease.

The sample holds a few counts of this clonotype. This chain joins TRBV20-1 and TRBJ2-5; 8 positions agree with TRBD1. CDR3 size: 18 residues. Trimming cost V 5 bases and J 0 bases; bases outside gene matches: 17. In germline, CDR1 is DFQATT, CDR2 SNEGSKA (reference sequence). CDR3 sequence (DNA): TGCAGTGCTGTAGATACGGGGACAGGCTCGCACGACCAAGAGACCCAGTACTTC. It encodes CSAVDTGTGSHDQETQYF.

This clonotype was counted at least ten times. The chain's CDR3 is CASSYGHGVATDTQYF. DNA of the CDR3: TGTGCCAGCAGCTACGGACATGGGGTAGCGACAGATACGCAGTATTTT. V usage is TRBV14 and J usage is TRBJ2-3; D tentatively reads TRBD1 or TRBD2 (5 bases each). Germline CDR1 is SGHDN and CDR2 is FVKESK. The CDR3 consists of 16 residues. Trimming removed 5 bases from V and 3 bases from J, with 18 bases in between.

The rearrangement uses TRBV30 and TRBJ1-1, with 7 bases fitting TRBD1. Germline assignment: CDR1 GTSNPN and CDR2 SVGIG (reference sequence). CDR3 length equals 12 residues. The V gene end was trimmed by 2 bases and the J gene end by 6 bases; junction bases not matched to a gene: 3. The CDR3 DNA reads TGTGCCTGGAGTAGGGGGCGCGCTGAAGCTTTCTTT. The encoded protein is CAWSRGRAEAFF.

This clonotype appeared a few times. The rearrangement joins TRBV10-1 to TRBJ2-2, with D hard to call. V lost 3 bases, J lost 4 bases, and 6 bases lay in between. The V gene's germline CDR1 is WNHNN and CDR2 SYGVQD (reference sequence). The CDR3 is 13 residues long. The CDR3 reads CASSDSLTGELFF. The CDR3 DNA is TGCGCCAGCAGTGACAGTCTCACCGGGGAGCTGTTTTTT.

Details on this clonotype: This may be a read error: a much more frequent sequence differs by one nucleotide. The CDR3 DNA sequence: TGTGCCAGCAGCCAAGATAGGACGGGAGGGCCTTACAATGGGCAGTTCTTC. Encoded protein: CASSQDRTGGPYNGQFF. The chain employs TRBV7-2 and TRBJ2-1, with 8 nucleotides matching TRBD2. This CDR3 is 17 amino acids long. The germline V gene has CDR1 SGHTA and CDR2 FQGNSA.

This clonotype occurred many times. CDR3 protein: CASSEWDGGNTEAFF. The CDR3 nucleotides are TGTGCCAGCAGTGAATGGGATGGAGGGAACACTGAAGCTTTCTTT. V is TRBV2 and J is TRBJ1-1; D call uncertain. CDR3 length equals 15 residues. CDR1 and CDR2 from the germline V gene are SNHLY and FYNNEI. V was pared by 2 bases and J by 1 base, with 11 bases between. The complete variable domain, with remaining parts taken from reference TRBV2 and TRBJ1-1, reads EPEVTQTPSHQVTQMGQEVILRCVPISNHLYFYWYRQILGQKVEFLVSFYNNEISEKSEIFDDQFSVERPDGSNFTLKIRSTKLEDSAMYFCASSEWDGGNTEAFFGQGTRLTVV.

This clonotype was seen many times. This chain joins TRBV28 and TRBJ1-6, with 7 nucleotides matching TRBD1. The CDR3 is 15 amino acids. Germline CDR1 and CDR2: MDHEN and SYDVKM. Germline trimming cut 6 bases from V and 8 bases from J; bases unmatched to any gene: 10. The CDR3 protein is CASSSHRQGYSPLHF. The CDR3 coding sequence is TGTGCCAGCAGCTCTCATCGACAGGGCTATTCACCCCTCCACTTT.

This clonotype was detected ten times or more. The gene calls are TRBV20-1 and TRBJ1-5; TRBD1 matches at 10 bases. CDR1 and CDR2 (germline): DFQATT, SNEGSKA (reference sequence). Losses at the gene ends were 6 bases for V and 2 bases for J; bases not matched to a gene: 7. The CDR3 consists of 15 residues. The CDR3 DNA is TGCAGTGCAAATACCGGGACAGGGGGCAATCAGCCCCAGCATTTT. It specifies CSANTGTGGNQPQHF.

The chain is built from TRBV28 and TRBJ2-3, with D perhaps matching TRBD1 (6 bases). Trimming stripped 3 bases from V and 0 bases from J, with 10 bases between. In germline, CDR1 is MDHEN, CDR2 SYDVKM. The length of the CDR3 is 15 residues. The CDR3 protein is CASSFVQGSTDTQYF. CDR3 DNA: TGTGCCAGCAGTTTCGTACAGGGCAGCACAGATACGCAGTATTTT. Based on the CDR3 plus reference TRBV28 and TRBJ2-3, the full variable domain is DVKVTQSSRYLVKRTGEKVFLECVQDMDHENMFWYRQDPGLGLRLIYFSYDVKMKEKGDIPEGYSVSREKKERFSLILESASTNQTSMYLCASSFVQGSTDTQYFGPGTRLTVL.

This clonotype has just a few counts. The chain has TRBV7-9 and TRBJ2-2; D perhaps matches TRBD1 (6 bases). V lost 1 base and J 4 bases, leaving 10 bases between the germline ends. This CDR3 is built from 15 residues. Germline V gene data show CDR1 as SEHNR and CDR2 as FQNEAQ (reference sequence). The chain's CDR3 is CASSLDRAVTGELFF. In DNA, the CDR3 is TGTGCCAGCAGCTTAGACAGGGCGGTCACCGGGGAGCTGTTTTTT.